The 23 T cell receptor beta chains below all came from one sample that was sequenced in a study of shared clonotypes between healthy human individuals. The data were produced by immunoSEQ multiplex PCR, yet TCRdb's version contains in-frame clones alone and is incomplete. This sample has 2 million to 2.5 million clones; around 95% occur once, and the top ten carry roughly 0.13%. The source material was naive CD4+ T cells sorted from blood. Stated subset: CD45RA+ positively selected. The receptor source for this set is a man aged 18 to 30 in good health.

CDR3 nucleotide sequence: TGTGCCAGCAGTTACGTGGACAGGGGCTATGGCTACACCTTC. Protein: CASSYVDRGYGYTF. The chain combines TRBV6-5 with TRBJ1-2; 9 nucleotides agree with TRBD1. With V trimmed by 2 bases and J by 4 bases, 2 bases remained unmatched. Germline lookup yields CDR1 MNHEY and CDR2 SVGAGI. The length of the CDR3 is 14 residues.

In the case of this clone: This sample includes further DNA sequences coding for the same CDR3. This chain uses TRBV19 with TRBJ2-3; D gene ambiguous. CDR1 and CDR2 from the germline V gene are LNHDA and SQIVND (reference sequence). The CDR3 runs 13 residues. The V gene lost 3 bases and the J gene lost 0 bases, with 4 bases spanning the gap. The CDR3 DNA reads as TGTGCCAGTAGTATCGGCAGCACAGATACGCAGTATTTT. Amino acid sequence: CASSIGSTDTQYF.

The count of this clone is one. The chain uses TRBV6-1 and TRBJ1-1, with a possible D match to TRBD1 (6 bases). CDR1 MNHNS and CDR2 SASEGT come from the germline V gene. The CDR3 is made up of 14 amino acids. V gave up 6 bases and J gave up 1 base, with 12 bases separating them. The DNA for the CDR3 is TGTGCCAGCAGGTACAGGGAACCGAACACTGAAGCTTTCTTT. Residues: CASRYREPNTEAFF.

This rearrangement joins TRBV7-9 to TRBJ2-1; 8 bases are shared with TRBD2. The CDR3 is 15 amino acids. V lost 2 bases, J lost 9 bases, and 9 bases stayed unmatched. Germline V CDR1 and CDR2: SEHNR, FQNEAQ (reference sequence). In nucleotides, the CDR3 is TGTGCCAGCAGCTTACGAACAGCGGGAGAGGGTGAGCAGTTCTTC. This gives the protein CASSLRTAGEGEQFF. Using reference TRBV7-9 and TRBJ2-1 for the parts outside the CDR3, the full variable domain is DTGVSQNPRHKITKRGQNVTFRCDPISEHNRLYWYRQTLGQGPEFLTYFQNEAQLEKSRLLSDRFSAERPKGSFSTLEIQRTEQGDSAMYLCASSLRTAGEGEQFFGPGTRLTVL.

The genes are TRBV5-1 and TRBJ2-7; D call uncertain. This CDR3 is 13 amino acids long. Germline V gene lookup returns CDR1 SGHRS and CDR2 YFSETQ. Deletions cut 2 bases from V and 5 bases from J, with 11 bases between. The CDR3, as DNA: TGCGCCAGCAGCTTTTATTTAAGGGACGAGCAGTACTTC. Translated, it gives CASSFYLRDEQYF.

The CDR3 loop is CASSTGTSGVTDTQYF. DNA of the CDR3: TGTGCCAGCAGCACCGGGACTAGCGGGGTCACAGATACGCAGTATTTT. The V and J genes are TRBV11-1 and TRBJ2-3, with 13 bases lining up with TRBD2. This CDR3 is built from 16 residues. The V gene's germline CDR1 is SGHAT and CDR2 FQDESV (reference sequence). Unmatched junction bases numbered 4, after V lost 5 bases and J lost 2 bases.

V is TRBV5-1 and J is TRBJ1-6; TRBD1 matches 10 bases. There are 14 residues in the CDR3. J gave up 10 bases and V 4 bases, and 5 bases lay outside the gene matches. CDR1 is SGHRS, CDR2 YFSETQ, per germline. This CDR3 reads CASSAWTGGSPLHF. Written as DNA, the CDR3 is TGCGCCAGCAGCGCATGGACAGGGGGATCACCCCTCCACTTT.

V and J are TRBV2 and TRBJ2-3; 10 bases are a match to TRBD2. The CDR3 consists of 16 residues. Germline CDR1 is SNHLY and CDR2 is FYNNEI. The junction had 9 bases not matched to a gene; V was cut back by 7 bases and J by 2 bases. As DNA, the CDR3 is TGTGCCAGCAAGAATCTAGCGGGGGCCCCCACAGATACGCAGTATTTT. This gives the protein CASKNLAGAPTDTQYF.

Points on this clone: Germline and junction disagree at one end, which may indicate a read error. The rearrangement joins TRBV7-2 to TRBJ2-7, with D possibly called TRBD1 or TRBD2 (5 bases each). In germline, CDR1 is SGHTA, CDR2 FQGNSA. The CDR3 is made up of 11 amino acids. This CDR3 is CASSSDWDEQF. DNA for the CDR3: TGTGCCAGCAGCTCCGACTGGGACGAGCAATTC.

The rearrangement joins TRBV30 to TRBJ2-7; 10 positions agree with TRBD2. This CDR3 region has 17 residues. J was trimmed by 1 base and V by 1 base; bases with no gene match: 10. CDR1 and CDR2 (germline): GTSNPN, SVGIG (reference sequence). CDR3 coding DNA: TGTGCCTGGAGTGGCGGACGGACTAGCGGTATATCCTACGAGCAGTACTTC. Translation: CAWSGGRTSGISYEQYF. The full variable domain, with the rest looked up from reference TRBV30 and TRBJ2-7, is SQTIHQWPATLVQPVGSPLSLECTVEGTSNPNLYWYRQAAGRGLQLLFYSVGIGQISSEVPQNLSASRPQDRQFILSSKKLLLSDSGFYLCAWSGGRTSGISYEQYFGPGTRLTVT.

This clone was detected only once. This chain joins TRBV6-4 and TRBJ2-3; tentatively, D is TRBD1 (5 bases). Trimming took 5 bases from V and 5 from J, leaving 11 bases between them. Germline V lookup: CDR1 MRHNA, CDR2 SNTAGT. The CDR3 covers 13 residues. CDR3: CASSLTEIDTQYF. DNA of the CDR3: TGTGCCAGCAGTCTGACAGAAATAGATACGCAGTATTTT.

This chain links TRBV19 with TRBJ1-1, with D unclear. The germline V and J ends were trimmed by 4 bases and 5 bases, with 14 bases remaining between them. Germline V gene lookup returns CDR1 LNHDA and CDR2 SQIVND (reference sequence). The CDR3 extends over 14 amino acids. CDR3 amino acids: CASSTLLTQTEAFF. CDR3 in DNA: TGTGCCAGTAGTACCCTACTCACCCAGACTGAAGCTTTCTTT.

This sequence joins TRBV28 and TRBJ1-4, with a tentative D call TRBD1 (5 bases). The CDR3 consists of 14 residues. CDR1 MDHEN and CDR2 SYDVKM come from the germline V gene. Trimming shortened V by 2 bases and J by 10 bases, and 14 bases separated the two germline ends. The CDR3: CASSLGGTTGKLFF. The CDR3 bases are TGTGCCAGCAGTTTAGGGGGAACAACCGGAAAACTGTTTTTT.

This clone was observed once. The chain employs TRBV19 and TRBJ1-1, with TRBD1 matching 8 bases. V dropped 4 bases and J dropped 5; count of bases not matched to a gene: 6. Looked up from germline, CDR1 is LNHDA and CDR2 is SQIVND (reference sequence). This CDR3 spans 14 amino acids. The CDR3, as DNA: TGTGCCAGTAGTACAGGGGGCGCCTATACTGAAGCTTTCTTT. Its translation is CASSTGGAYTEAFF.

This clone has just one count. The chain employs TRBV7-9 and TRBJ1-4; the D gene is possibly TRBD1 (5 bases). Germline V gene sequence: CDR1 SEHNR, CDR2 FQNEAQ (reference sequence). The CDR3 length is 14 residues. V lost 7 bases and J 0 bases, leaving 9 bases between the germline ends. CDR3 DNA sequence: TGTGCCAGCAACCCAGGGTCAACTAATGAAAAACTGTTTTTT. Protein sequence: CASNPGSTNEKLFF. The entire variable domain, with the rest obtained from reference TRBV7-9 and TRBJ1-4, is as follows: DTGVSQNPRHKITKRGQNVTFRCDPISEHNRLYWYRQTLGQGPEFLTYFQNEAQLEKSRLLSDRFSAERPKGSFSTLEIQRTEQGDSAMYLCASNPGSTNEKLFFGSGTQLSVL.

The chain is built from TRBV15 and TRBJ1-3; TRBD1 matches 7 bases. After removal of 5 bases from V and 4 bases from J, the junction contained 5 bases not matched to a gene. Germline CDR1 reads LNHNV; CDR2 reads YYDKDF (reference sequence). This CDR3 region has 14 residues. CDR3 region: CATSVTGWGNTIYF. The CDR3 DNA reads as TGTGCCACCAGCGTGACAGGGTGGGGAAACACCATATATTTT.

The rearrangement links TRBV30 to TRBJ1-6; no definite D call. The length of the CDR3 is 15 residues. Germline-derived CDR1 and CDR2 are GTSNPN and SVGIG (reference sequence). Trimming left V 4 bases short and J 7 bases short, with 17 bases between. The CDR3 reads CAWTVGALGNSPLHF. For the CDR3, the DNA is TGTGCCTGGACAGTCGGTGCTCTCGGCAATTCACCCCTCCACTTT.

The chain has TRBV15 and TRBJ2-7; D perhaps matches TRBD1 (6 bases). Germline lookup yields CDR1 LNHNV and CDR2 YYDKDF (reference sequence). CDR3 length: 12 residues. V was clipped by 9 bases and J by 3 bases, with 12 bases between them. The CDR3 loop reads CATGTSIYEQYF. For the CDR3, the DNA is TGTGCCACTGGGACATCTATCTACGAGCAGTACTTC.

This chain joins TRBV30 and TRBJ2-1, with unresolved D. Germline CDR1 reads GTSNPN; CDR2 reads SVGIG (reference sequence). This CDR3 is 14 amino acids long. V lost 1 base, J lost 7 bases, and 14 bases lay in between. The CDR3 reads CAWSDYPARNEQFF. As DNA, the CDR3 is TGTGCCTGGAGTGACTACCCGGCCCGGAATGAGCAGTTCTTC.

The V and J genes are TRBV2 and TRBJ1-5; weak D call: TRBD1 (6 bases). Germline loops: CDR1 SNHLY, CDR2 FYNNEI. The CDR3 runs to 14 residues. The V gene lost 6 bases and the J gene lost 6 bases, with 15 bases spanning the gap. Here the CDR3 DNA reads TGTGCCAGCAGCGAGGGGGGGCGAGGTCAGCCCCAGCATTTT. Its translation is CASSEGGRGQPQHF.

The J gene is TRBJ2-7, the V gene TRBV10-3, with D hard to call. The CDR3 loop spans 13 amino acids. V was clipped by 0 bases and J by 6 bases, with 9 bases between them. The germline V gene has CDR1 ENHRY and CDR2 SYGVKD. The CDR3 DNA is TGTGCCATCAGTGAGTCGGCTGGCTCCGAGCAGTACTTC. Encoded protein: CAISESAGSEQYF.

The V gene is TRBV11-1, the J gene TRBJ2-2; unclear D gene. The CDR3 loop spans 13 amino acids. Per the germline V gene, CDR1 is SGHAT and CDR2 is FQDESV (reference sequence). The ends were cut back, 7 bases at V and 1 base at J, with 7 bases in the middle. CDR3 sequence reads: CASMGRNTGELFF. The DNA for the CDR3 is TGTGCCAGCATGGGTAGGAACACCGGGGAGCTGTTTTTT.

This sequence joins TRBV18 and TRBJ1-5, with a tentative D call TRBD1 (5 bases). Germline values: CDR1 KGHSH, CDR2 LQKENI. This CDR3 contains 14 residues. The V end lost 6 bases, the J end lost 3 bases, and 12 bases lay between the germline ends. CDR3 protein: CASSQDSLNQPQHF. The CDR3 region has the DNA TGTGCCAGCTCCCAAGACAGCCTCAATCAGCCCCAGCATTTT.